This TCR beta chain derives from a study of shared T cell receptors in the human thymus. The data were produced by immunoSEQ multiplex PCR, yet TCRdb's version contains in-frame clones alone and is incomplete. The sample has hundreds of thousands of clones; roughly 86% are singletons. This clone was counted only a few times. The V gene's germline CDR1 is SGDLS and CDR2 YYNGEE. This CDR3 is 16 amino acids long. The V and J ends lost 0 bases and 4 bases, in that order; junction bases with no gene match: 9. This sample was also put to use in a study of human thymus T cells. From that paper: All donors were healthy Finnish infants who were undergoing corrective surgery to treat congenital heart defects. Thymus specimens were resections from corrective heart surgery. Among thymic and blood repertoires, usage of V and J genes appeared biased. In unrelated individuals, thymic repertoires overlapped highly, according to related research.

The genes are TRBV9 and TRBJ2-5, with 7 bases lining up with TRBD2. The sequence came from a boy younger than two with a congenital heart defect. The sequenced material came from thymocytes. CDR3 region: CASSVAGRASGETQYF. CDR3 coding DNA: TGTGCCAGCAGCGTAGCAGGGAGGGCCTCGGGAGAGACCCAGTACTTC.